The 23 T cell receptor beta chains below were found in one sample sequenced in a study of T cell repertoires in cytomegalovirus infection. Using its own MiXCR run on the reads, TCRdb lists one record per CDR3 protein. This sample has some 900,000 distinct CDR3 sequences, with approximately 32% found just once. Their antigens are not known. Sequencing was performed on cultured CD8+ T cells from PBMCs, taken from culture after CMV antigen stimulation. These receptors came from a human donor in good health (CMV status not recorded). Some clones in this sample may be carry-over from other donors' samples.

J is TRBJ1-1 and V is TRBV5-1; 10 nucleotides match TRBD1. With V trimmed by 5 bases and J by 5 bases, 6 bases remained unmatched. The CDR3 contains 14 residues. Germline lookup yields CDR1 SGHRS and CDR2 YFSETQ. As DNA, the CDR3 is TGCGCCAGCAGGCAGACAGGGGGCTGGACTGAAGCTTTCTTT. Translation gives CASRQTGGWTEAFF. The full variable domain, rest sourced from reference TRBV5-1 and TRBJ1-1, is KAGVTQTPRYLIKTRGQQVTLSCSPISGHRSVSWYQQTPGQGLQFLFEYFSETQRNKGNFPGRFSGRQFSNSRSEMNVSTLELGDSALYLCASRQTGGWTEAFFGQGTRLTVV.

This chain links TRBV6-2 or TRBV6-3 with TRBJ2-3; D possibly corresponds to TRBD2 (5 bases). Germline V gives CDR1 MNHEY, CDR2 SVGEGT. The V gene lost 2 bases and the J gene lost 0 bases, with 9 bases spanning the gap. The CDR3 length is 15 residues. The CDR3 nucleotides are TGTGCCAGCAGTTACGACTATACCAGCACAGATACGCAGTATTTT. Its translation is CASSYDYTSTDTQYF.

The CDR3 nucleotides are TGTGCCAGCAGTTTATCGTCCGGGGTCCCCGGGGTTGAGCAGTTCTTC. As protein: CASSLSSGVPGVEQFF. This chain connects TRBV27 to TRBJ2-1; TRBD2 might be the D (5 bases). Germline V gene sequence: CDR1 MNHEY, CDR2 SMNVEV (reference sequence). The germline V and J ends were trimmed by 0 bases and 9 bases, with 18 bases remaining between them. The CDR3 is made up of 16 amino acids.

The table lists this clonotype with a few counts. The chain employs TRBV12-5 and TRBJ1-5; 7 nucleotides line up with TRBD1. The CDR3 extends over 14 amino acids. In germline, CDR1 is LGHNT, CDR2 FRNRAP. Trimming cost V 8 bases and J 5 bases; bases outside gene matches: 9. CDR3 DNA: TGTGCTAGTTTAACAGGGGAAGGCGATCAGCCCCAGCATTTT. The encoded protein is CASLTGEGDQPQHF.

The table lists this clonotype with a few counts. The CDR3: CAISEPRTGAIDNEQFF. CDR3 bases: TGTGCCATCAGTGAGCCTAGGACAGGGGCGATTGACAATGAGCAGTTCTTC. The V gene is TRBV10-3, the J gene TRBJ2-1, with 9 bases matching TRBD1. The V gene's germline CDR1 is ENHRY and CDR2 SYGVKD. Trimming at V came to 2 bases and at J to 5 bases, leaving 10 bases not matched to a gene. This CDR3 comprises 17 residues.

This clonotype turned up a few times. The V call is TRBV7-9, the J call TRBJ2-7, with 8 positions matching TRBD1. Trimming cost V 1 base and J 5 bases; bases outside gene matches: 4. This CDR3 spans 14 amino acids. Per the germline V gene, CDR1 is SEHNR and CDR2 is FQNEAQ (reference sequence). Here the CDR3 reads CASSLELTGDEQYF. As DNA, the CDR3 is TGTGCCAGCAGCTTAGAACTGACAGGGGACGAGCAGTACTTC.

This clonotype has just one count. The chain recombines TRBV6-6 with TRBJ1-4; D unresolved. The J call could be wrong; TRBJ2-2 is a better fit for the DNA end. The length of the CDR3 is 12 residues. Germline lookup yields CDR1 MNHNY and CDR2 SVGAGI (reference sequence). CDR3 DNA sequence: TGTGCCAGCAGTGATTTGGGAGGGGAGCTGTTTTTT. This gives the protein CASSDLGGELFF.

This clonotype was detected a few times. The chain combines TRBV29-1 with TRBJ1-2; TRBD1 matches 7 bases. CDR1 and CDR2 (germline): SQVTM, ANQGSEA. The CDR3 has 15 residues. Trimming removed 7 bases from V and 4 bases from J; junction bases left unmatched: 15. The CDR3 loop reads CSAFSGTASGYGYTF. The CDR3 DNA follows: TGCAGCGCTTTCTCCGGGACAGCCTCGGGCTATGGCTACACCTTC.

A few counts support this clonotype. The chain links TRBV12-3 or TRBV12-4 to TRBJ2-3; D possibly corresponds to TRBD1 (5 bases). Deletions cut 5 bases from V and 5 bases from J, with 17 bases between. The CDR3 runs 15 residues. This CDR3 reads CASSPDFLGQDTQYF. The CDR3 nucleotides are TGTGCCAGCAGTCCTGACTTCCTAGGACAAGATACGCAGTATTTT.

The CDR3, as DNA: TGTGCCAGCAGTTTATCGGCGGTACGGCGCCGAGGAGCCTACGAGCAGTACTTC. Its protein is CASSLSAVRRRGAYEQYF. This rearrangement joins TRBV27 to TRBJ2-7; D call uncertain. The ends were cut back, 0 bases at V and 2 bases at J, with 20 bases in the middle. Germline assignment: CDR1 MNHEY and CDR2 SMNVEV (reference sequence). The CDR3 runs to 18 residues.

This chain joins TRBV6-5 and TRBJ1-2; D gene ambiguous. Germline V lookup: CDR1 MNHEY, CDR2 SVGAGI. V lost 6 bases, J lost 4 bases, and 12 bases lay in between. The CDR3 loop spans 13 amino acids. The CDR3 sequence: CASRPLAVYGYTF. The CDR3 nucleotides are TGTGCCAGCAGGCCGTTGGCAGTCTATGGCTACACCTTC.

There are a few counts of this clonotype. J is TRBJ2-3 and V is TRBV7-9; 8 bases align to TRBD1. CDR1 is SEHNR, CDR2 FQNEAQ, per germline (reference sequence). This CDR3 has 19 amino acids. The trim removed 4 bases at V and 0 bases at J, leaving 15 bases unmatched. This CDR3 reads CASSCSSRGPRTSTDTQYF. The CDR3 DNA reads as TGTGCCAGCAGCTGTTCGTCCAGGGGGCCTAGAACTAGCACAGATACGCAGTATTTT.

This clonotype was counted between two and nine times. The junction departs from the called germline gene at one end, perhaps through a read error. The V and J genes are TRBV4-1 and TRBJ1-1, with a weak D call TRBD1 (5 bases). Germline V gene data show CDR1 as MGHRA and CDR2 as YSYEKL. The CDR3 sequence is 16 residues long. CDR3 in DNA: TGTGCCAGCAGCCAACCGAGGGGTTCCGGGGAAACTGAAGCTTTCTTT. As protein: CASSQPRGSGETEAFF.

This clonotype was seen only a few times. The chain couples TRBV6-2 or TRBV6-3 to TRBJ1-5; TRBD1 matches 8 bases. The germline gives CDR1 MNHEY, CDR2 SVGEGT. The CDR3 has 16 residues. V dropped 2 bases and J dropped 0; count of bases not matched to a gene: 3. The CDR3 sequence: CASSYRDRYSNQPQHF. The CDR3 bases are TGTGCCAGCAGTTACCGGGACAGGTATAGCAATCAGCCCCAGCATTTT.

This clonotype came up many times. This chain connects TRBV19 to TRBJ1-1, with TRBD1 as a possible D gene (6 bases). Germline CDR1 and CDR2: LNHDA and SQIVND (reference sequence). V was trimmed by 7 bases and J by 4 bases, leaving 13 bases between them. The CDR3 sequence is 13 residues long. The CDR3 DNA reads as TGTGCCAGTATCACGGAGGGGGGCACTGAAGCTTTCTTT. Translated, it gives CASITEGGTEAFF.

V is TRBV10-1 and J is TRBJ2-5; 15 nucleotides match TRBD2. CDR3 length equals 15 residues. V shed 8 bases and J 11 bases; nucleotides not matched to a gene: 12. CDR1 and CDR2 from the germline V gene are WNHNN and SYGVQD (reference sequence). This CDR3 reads CASSDPGLAGGAQYF. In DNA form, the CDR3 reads TGCGCCAGCTCCGACCCGGGACTAGCGGGGGGAGCGCAGTACTTC.

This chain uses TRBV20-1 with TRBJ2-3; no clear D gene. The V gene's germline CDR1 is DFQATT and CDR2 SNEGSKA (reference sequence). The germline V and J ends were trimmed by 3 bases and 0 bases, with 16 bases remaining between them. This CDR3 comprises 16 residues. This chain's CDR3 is CSARDPNDASTDTQYF. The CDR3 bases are TGCAGTGCTAGGGACCCCAACGACGCTAGCACAGATACGCAGTATTTT.

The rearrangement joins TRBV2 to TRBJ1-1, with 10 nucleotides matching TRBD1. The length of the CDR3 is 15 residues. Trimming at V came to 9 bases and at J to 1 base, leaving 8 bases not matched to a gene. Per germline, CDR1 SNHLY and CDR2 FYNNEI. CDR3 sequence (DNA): TGTGCCAGTGGAAGGGACAGGGGAAGGAACACTGAAGCTTTCTTT. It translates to CASGRDRGRNTEAFF.

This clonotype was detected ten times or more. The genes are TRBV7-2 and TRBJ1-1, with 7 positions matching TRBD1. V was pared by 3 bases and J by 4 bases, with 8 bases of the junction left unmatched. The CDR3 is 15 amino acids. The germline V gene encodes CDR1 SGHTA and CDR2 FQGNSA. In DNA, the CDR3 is TGTGCCAGCAGCTTGACAGGGAGTTGGGGCACTGAAGCTTTCTTT. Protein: CASSLTGSWGTEAFF.

The CDR3 coding sequence is TGTGCCAGCAGCTCCAACCGGGACAGGGGGCGCGAGCAGTACGTC. This sequence encodes CASSSNRDRGREQYV. The chain uses TRBV5-6 and TRBJ2-7; 12 bases are shared with TRBD1. Germline V lookup: CDR1 SGHDT, CDR2 YYEEEE. The CDR3 spans 15 residues. After removal of 3 bases from V and 6 bases from J, the junction contained 7 bases not matched to a gene.

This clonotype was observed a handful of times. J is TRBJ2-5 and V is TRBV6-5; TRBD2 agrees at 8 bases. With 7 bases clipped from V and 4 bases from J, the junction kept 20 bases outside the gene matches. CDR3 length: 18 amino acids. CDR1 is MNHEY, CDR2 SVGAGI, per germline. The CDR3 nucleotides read TGTGCCAGCACGACATCTTGGACTAGCCACCAGAGGGGAGAGACCCAGTACTTC. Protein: CASTTSWTSHQRGETQYF.

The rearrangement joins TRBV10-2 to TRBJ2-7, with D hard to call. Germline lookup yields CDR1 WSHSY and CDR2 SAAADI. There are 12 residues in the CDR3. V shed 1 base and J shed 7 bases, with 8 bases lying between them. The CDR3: CASSEYPDEQYF. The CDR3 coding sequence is TGCGCCAGCAGTGAGTACCCGGATGAGCAGTACTTC.

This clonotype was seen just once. DNA for the CDR3: TGTGCCAGCAGTGACCCCCCGGGACCGTCAGAGACCCAGTACTTC. Its protein product is CASSDPPGPSETQYF. The chain uses TRBV2 and TRBJ2-5; D may correspond to TRBD1 or TRBD2 (5 bases each). The germline gives CDR1 SNHLY, CDR2 FYNNEI. Trimming left V 3 bases short and J 4 bases short, with 15 bases between. The CDR3 runs to 15 residues.